This T cell receptor (beta chain) is from a study of cytomegalovirus exposure and HLA in healthy donors (dated by TCRdb to about 2017). Background on the whole study: In an earlier analysis of under 750 of the donors, around 300 Gb of sequence data and 120 million or so unique TCR beta sequences from 150 million to 200 million T cells were reported. The number of donors typed differed by locus, with 629-630 for A, B, C, DRB1 and DQB1, around 500 for DQA1, 600 to 610 for DPA1, and 472 for DPB1. The study profiled the T cell repertoires of around 700 subjects by immunosequencing and related them to cytomegalovirus serostatus. Among the roughly 410 genotyped donors, approximately 81% belonged to the genetic ancestry cluster associated with self-reported Caucasian donors. Among about 410 genotyped donors of the cohort, an average of around 250,000 unique TCR beta nucleotide sequences was sequenced per donor, of which 15% to 20% were non-productive. To decide whether each TCR beta V gene segment behaved as functional or pseudogenic, an earlier analysis of approximately 600 of the donors relied on high-throughput TCR beta sequencing. In a later analysis, previously published TCR beta repertoires from roughly 710 donors were re-analyzed and high-resolution HLA genotyping was added so that TCR occurrence patterns could be studied. Every repertoire in the discovery cohort had been generated on one and the same sequencing platform. Class I and class II HLA loci were covered by the typing at four-digit resolution. A separate validation cohort of over a hundred different subjects was used in addition to the 666-subject first cohort. To predict cytomegalovirus infection status, the study brought together high-throughput TCR immunosequencing, statistical association of individual TCRs with disease status, and machine learning. A later genetic analysis took genome-wide SNP genotypes for 398 of the 666 donors and used that subset as a discovery cohort. Donor age, sex, ethnicity and CMV serostatus were collected together with the repertoire data. An early release covering over 500 HLA-typed donors comprised approximately 290 gigabases of sequencing data and 65 million to 100 million unique TCR sequences. The study aimed to test whether signatures of past pathogen exposure could be identified by cataloging public T cell receptors. The later analysis used no new phenotypic data to find candidate immune exposures, relying instead on TCR beta sequences and their occurrence across donors. Several DR-DQ haplotypes were treated as single units for association and clustering because of strong linkage in the cohort. The paper's findings and limits, for the study overall: Compared with equally common non-associated chains, HLA-associated TCR beta chains in a later analysis were more clonally expanded and had lower generation probabilities. A further reported finding was that TCR beta sequences accurately predicted the HLA-A and HLA-B alleles for most subjects in the first cohort. Because counts were too low, about 17 rarely observed V segments, including chromosome 9 orphons, were excluded from the earlier analysis of 587 of the donors. Some IMGT-functional V segments, including TRBV6-2 and TRBV6-3, could not be distinguished by the 87-base-pair reads and were therefore excluded. A later analysis reported that several top co-occurrence clusters appeared linked to parvovirus B19, influenza, CMV and Epstein-Barr virus. According to a later analysis, most CMV-associated TCR beta chains appeared to be HLA-restricted, and the HLA associations seemed to be driven largely by CMV exposure. A total of fewer than 200 TCR beta chains were listed by the study as associated with cytomegalovirus. In an earlier analysis of around 600 of the donors, most TCR beta V segments appeared in productive rearrangements about 87% or about 30% of the time, broadly matching IMGT annotations. While some public TCRs were present in many individuals, most TCR sequences turned up only very rarely across donors. In vitro tests confirmed that three of the cytomegalovirus-associated TCR beta chains recognize cytomegalovirus antigens. V-gene and J-gene trimming of TCR beta chains was associated with a missense DCLRE1C variant in a later genetic analysis, and the association was replicated in an independent cohort. Sequencing depth was assumed to be roughly uniform across donors in the presence/absence analyses, though that assumption may not hold. When HLA alleles, especially DR and DQ, strongly co-occurred, attributing TCR associations to individual alleles was difficult. A later analysis found that TCR association rates varied across HLA loci, with DRB1 alleles showing the most associated TCRs and HLA-C alleles the fewest. The cohort was sequenced for TCR beta chains only, and without alpha or paired-chain data the features that could be detected were limited. A cluster of highly shared sequence variants was judged likely to represent a technical artifact of the sequencing pipeline. Because some donors lacked HLA typing at each locus, the association tests relied only on the typed subset. A later genetic analysis reported fewer N-insertions in productive TCRs among donors in an Asian-associated ancestry cluster than the roughly 650-donor mean. At a false discovery rate of 0.05, a later analysis linked roughly 17,000 TCR beta sequences to specific HLA alleles. The authors suggested that the approach could potentially be generalized to other disease states and immunological phenotypes. In both the original and validation cohorts, the classifier was reported to diagnose cytomegalovirus status with high specificity and sensitivity. Immune exposure information for the cohort was limited to CMV serostatus. Linkage disequilibrium might explain the correlated functional status among segregating V segments, but an unknown experimental factor could not be excluded.

To prepare the library, the immunoSEQ multiplex PCR assay was applied. The multiplex PCR relied on a mix of 60 forward primers for TCR Vbeta segments and 13 reverse primers for TCR Jbeta segments. The CDR3 region of rearranged TCR beta genes was amplified from genomic DNA with a multiplex PCR assay. Amplified TCR beta libraries were sequenced as 87-base-pair reads on the Illumina HiSeq System. As for the original processing: A later analysis counted tens of millions of unique TCR beta chains across the 666 repertoires, and around 12 million of these chains were shared by at least two donors. Raw reads were error-corrected and collapsed into unique sequences by a nearest-neighbor algorithm in which closely related sequences were merged to remove PCR and sequencing errors. V, D and J gene segments were assigned by aligning CDR3 sequences to IMGT reference sequences. For a sequence to be retained, a match of at least six nucleotides was required to both a V gene segment and a J gene segment. Rearrangements were classified as productive when the CDR3 lacked stop codons and remained in frame with V and J, and all other rearrangements were classified as non-productive. CDR3 was defined by IMGT convention, running from the second conserved V-encoded cysteine to the conserved J-encoded phenylalanine. In an earlier analysis of 587 of the donors, sequences lacking an unambiguous match to a single V gene segment were excluded. In an earlier analysis of a few hundred of the donors, V segments were called functional above 56.7% productive rearrangements and were called segregating when the between-donor standard deviation exceeded 5%. A statistical classification framework was developed to diagnose cytomegalovirus status using the catalog of TCR beta chain sequences. A later analysis assigned V and J genes by comparing TCR nucleotide sequences with IMGT/GENE-DB human TR gene sequences. Using the TCRdist pipeline, a later analysis assigned CDR3 sequences along with most-parsimonious VDJ recombination scenarios. In a later analysis, each TCR beta chain was defined by its CDR3 amino acid sequence together with its V-gene family, and reads without a unique V-gene family were excluded. A later analysis removed 592 highly shared, low-generation-probability nucleotide sequences to deal with suspected cross-contamination and a sequencing artifact. For each public chain, a later analysis derived a clonal expansion index from normalized ranks of inferred template counts within each repertoire. Generation probabilities in a later analysis came from a VDJ recombination model fitted to out-of-frame rearrangements, and those results were checked against IGoR. A later analysis scored TCR-TCR, TCR-HLA and TCR-CMV co-occurrence with hypergeometric tests, applying a repertoire-size bias correction to TCR pairs. False discovery rates were estimated in a later analysis by permuting HLA or CMV assignments 20 times. In a later analysis, co-occurring TCRs were grouped with DBSCAN, and TCRdist sequence similarity was added when clustering was performed within HLA-allele-positive subsets. Co-occurrence clustering excluded repertoires with fewer than 30,000 or more than 120,000 public chains, plus five with anomalous nucleotide sharing. The table comes from immuneACCESS by way of TCRdb, which keeps in-frame sequences with V and J called. Part of the clones is missing from these tables; in studies checked, under half for an unresolved V gene and the rest for unknown reasons. V and J calls and clone size come straight from that table; D and trimming were deduced from the DNA. This sample lists 100,000 or so clones; roughly 85% were detected once. The ten largest clones take up about 4.3% of the sample.

The cohort consisted of some 730 healthy bone marrow donors. Cohort members were all nominally healthy when sampled, although unrecorded immune exposures were likely present. The donor tested CMV seronegative, placing the donor among the approximately 360 seronegative members of the cohort. A peripheral blood sample was provided by each donor, and peripheral blood mononuclear cells were used for TCR beta sequencing. Genomic DNA was extracted from the blood cell samples with the Qiagen DNeasy Blood Extraction Kit. From its cysteine to its phenylalanine, the CDR3 spans 14 amino acids. Just the 42-base CDR3 DNA is kept, in frame starting at base 1. The junction shows trimming of 4 bases on V and 0 bases on J, plus 11 bases between the germline ends. For CDR1 and CDR2, the germline V gene lists SGHRS and YFSETQ. In the case of this clone: Its antigen remains unidentified. Base qualities are not recorded, but no much larger clone differs from it by a single base.

Material: PBMCs. This receptor was identified in a man aged 25 to 40 in good health and CMV-seronegative. Recombination joined TRBV5-1 with TRBJ2-7; TRBD2 is possibly the D segment (6 matching bases). The CDR3 loop reads CASSQEGFSYEQYF. The nucleotides read TGCGCCAGCAGCCAGGAGGGTTTCTCCTACGAGCAGTACTTC.